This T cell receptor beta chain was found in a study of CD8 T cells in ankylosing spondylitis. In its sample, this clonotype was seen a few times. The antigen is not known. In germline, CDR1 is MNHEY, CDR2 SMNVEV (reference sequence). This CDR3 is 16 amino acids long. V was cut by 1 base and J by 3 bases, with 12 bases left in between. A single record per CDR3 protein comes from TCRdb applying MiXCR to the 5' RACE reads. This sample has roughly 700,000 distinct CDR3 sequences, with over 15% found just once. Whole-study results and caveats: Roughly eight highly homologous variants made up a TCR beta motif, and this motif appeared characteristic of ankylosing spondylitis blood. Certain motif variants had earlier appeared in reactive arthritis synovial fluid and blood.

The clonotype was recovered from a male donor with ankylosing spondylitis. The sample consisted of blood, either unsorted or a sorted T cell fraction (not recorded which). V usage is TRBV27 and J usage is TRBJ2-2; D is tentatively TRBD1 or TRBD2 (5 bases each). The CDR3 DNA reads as TGTGCCAGCAGTTTATTGGGACCCAGCCACACCGGGGAGCTGTTTTTT. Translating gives CASSLLGPSHTGELFF.